The 24 T cell receptor beta chains below all came from one sample that was sequenced in a study of monozygotic twins with inflammatory bowel disease. Following a re-call of the 5' RACE reads, TCRdb has one entry per CDR3 protein and lacks DNA. The data include under 45,000 distinct CDR3 sequences; the top ten clones carry about 5%. Sequencing was carried out using blood. The source is a human donor with ulcerative colitis or Crohn's disease, or a healthy co-twin of an affected twin (not recorded which).

The chain joins TRBV20-1 to TRBJ2-3; as DNA is missing, the TRBD2 call by TCRdb cannot be tested. The CDR3 totals 16 residues. The germline gives CDR1 DFQATT, CDR2 SNEGSKA (reference sequence). This CDR3 reads CSARDSTAGRSDTQYF.

The CDR3 loop reads CATSRVGQPQHF. This rearrangement joins TRBV15 to TRBJ1-5. The CDR3 totals 12 residues. CDR1 LNHNV and CDR2 YYDKDF come from the germline V gene (reference sequence). The variable domain in full, completed from reference TRBV15 and TRBJ1-5, reads DAMVIQNPRYQVTQFGKPVTLSCSQTLNHNVMYWYQQKSSQAPKLLFHYYDKDFNNEADTPDNFQSRRPNTSFCFLDIRSPGLGDTAMYLCATSRVGQPQHFGDGTRLSIL.

The chain combines TRBV28 with TRBJ2-2; TCRdb returns TRBD1, unconfirmable since there is no DNA. The V gene's germline CDR1 is MDHEN and CDR2 SYDVKM. This CDR3 contains 17 residues. CDR3 region: CASSLDSSPRNTGELFF.

The chain has TRBV5-4 and TRBJ2-6; TCRdb's D call of TRBD1 is untestable without DNA. This CDR3 is built from 16 residues. From germline, CDR1 is SGHNT and CDR2 YYREEE (reference sequence). CDR3 sequence: CASSLNRGSGANVLTF. Together with reference TRBV5-4 and TRBJ2-6, the CDR3 gives the full variable domain: ETGVTQSPTHLIKTRGQQVTLRCSSQSGHNTVSWYQQALGQGPQFIFQYYREEENGRGNFPPRFSGLQFPNYSSELNVNALELDDSALYLCASSLNRGSGANVLTFGAGSRLTVL.

This chain uses TRBV20-1 with TRBJ2-7; TCRdb outputs TRBD2, but without DNA this stays unchecked. The germline V gene has CDR1 DFQATT and CDR2 SNEGSKA (reference sequence). The CDR3 spans 13 residues. The CDR3 reads CSARDPPRYEQYF.

V usage is TRBV7-2 and J usage is TRBJ1-2; the D call from TCRdb, TRBD1, cannot be confirmed without DNA. The CDR3 is made up of 15 amino acids. Germline-derived CDR1 and CDR2 are SGHTA and FQGNSA. CDR3 sequence reads: CASSDRNRDTYGYTF. Full variable domain (missing parts from reference TRBV7-2 and TRBJ1-2): GAGVSQSPSNKVTEKGKDVELRCDPISGHTALYWYRQSLGQGLEFLIYFQGNSAPDKSGLPSDRFSAERTGGSVSTLTIQRTQQEDSAVYLCASSDRNRDTYGYTFGSGTRLTVV.

The chain has TRBV5-1 and TRBJ1-1; TCRdb designates TRBD1, a call that cannot be tested without DNA. This CDR3 region has 14 residues. Germline values: CDR1 SGHRS, CDR2 YFSETQ. The CDR3 sequence is CASSFRTPNTEAFF. Together with reference TRBV5-1 and TRBJ1-1, the CDR3 gives the full variable domain: KAGVTQTPRYLIKTRGQQVTLSCSPISGHRSVSWYQQTPGQGLQFLFEYFSETQRNKGNFPGRFSGRQFSNSRSEMNVSTLELGDSALYLCASSFRTPNTEAFFGQGTRLTVV.

This sequence joins TRBV7-2 and TRBJ2-5. There are 13 residues in the CDR3. Germline V gene lookup returns CDR1 SGHTA and CDR2 FQGNSA. This CDR3 is CASSLVRGETQYF.

The CDR3 spells CASSWGTADTQYF. The genes are TRBV5-1 and TRBJ2-3. Germline-derived CDR1 and CDR2 are SGHRS and YFSETQ. The CDR3 runs to 13 residues.

The V and J genes are TRBV20-1 and TRBJ2-7; the TCRdb call, TRBD2, lacks DNA for checking. The CDR3 sequence is 14 residues long. CDR1 and CDR2 from the germline V gene are DFQATT and SNEGSKA (reference sequence). CDR3 residues: CSANPGLGRYEQYF.

The chain uses TRBV5-1 and TRBJ1-1. Germline values: CDR1 SGHRS, CDR2 YFSETQ. The CDR3 contains 16 residues. CDR3 residues: CASSSDLRNMNTEAFF.

This chain links TRBV9 with TRBJ1-1; TCRdb's D gene call, TRBD1, goes unchecked for lack of DNA. This CDR3 is 14 amino acids long. Per germline, CDR1 SGDLS and CDR2 YYNGEE. CDR3 loop: CASSVGQANTEAFF. Combining the CDR3 with reference TRBV9 and TRBJ1-1 gives the whole variable domain DSGVTQTPKHLITATGQRVTLRCSPRSGDLSVYWYQQSLDQGLQFLIQYYNGEERAKGNILERFSAQQFPDLHSELNLSSLELGDSALYFCASSVGQANTEAFFGQGTRLTVV.

The chain has TRBV7-2 and TRBJ1-1; without DNA, the TCRdb call of TRBD1 cannot be checked. Germline V gives CDR1 SGHTA, CDR2 FQGNSA. The CDR3 is 15 residues long. The CDR3 spells CASSSPRVSNTEAFF.

J is TRBJ2-7 and V is TRBV5-1; TCRdb proposes TRBD2, but this gene call is untestable without DNA. This CDR3 has 16 residues. CDR1 is SGHRS, CDR2 YFSETQ, per germline. The CDR3 protein is CASSLLADNNYYEQYF.

The V and J genes are TRBV20-1 and TRBJ2-1; TCRdb names TRBD1, which stays unverified in the absence of DNA. Germline assignment: CDR1 DFQATT and CDR2 SNEGSKA (reference sequence). The CDR3 extends over 15 amino acids. The CDR3 sequence is CSGREGQGWDNEQFF.

The V and J genes are TRBV5-1 and TRBJ1-1. The CDR3 is 14 residues long. Germline V lookup: CDR1 SGHRS, CDR2 YFSETQ. Here the CDR3 reads CASGKGPEYTEAFF.

V is TRBV10-3 and J is TRBJ2-7; as DNA is missing, the TRBD1 call by TCRdb cannot be tested. This CDR3 region has 14 residues. The germline CDR1 and CDR2 sequences are ENHRY and SYGVKD. This chain's CDR3 is CAISEQGASYEQYF.

CDR3 region: CASSYSAGLRNSPLHF. The chain employs TRBV6-2 or TRBV6-3 and TRBJ1-6; checking the TCRdb D call of TRBD1 is not possible without DNA. The CDR3 is 16 residues long. Germline values: CDR1 MNHEY, CDR2 SVGEGT.

The chain uses TRBV24-1 and TRBJ2-5; without DNA, the TCRdb call of TRBD1 cannot be checked. Germline values: CDR1 KGHDR, CDR2 SFDVKD. The CDR3 covers 18 residues. Here the CDR3 reads CATSDYAIKGPPQETQYF.

The rearrangement joins TRBV7-3 to TRBJ1-1; TCRdb calls TRBD1, which cannot be checked without DNA. CDR3 length: 15 residues. Per germline, CDR1 SGHTA and CDR2 FQGTGA. CDR3 loop: CASSLADREGAEAFF.

The chain employs TRBV7-2 and TRBJ1-5. This CDR3 comprises 13 residues. The V gene's germline CDR1 is SGHTA and CDR2 FQGNSA. The CDR3 loop reads CASSSLFGQPQHF.

The V call is TRBV7-2, the J call TRBJ2-5; TCRdb names TRBD2, which stays unverified in the absence of DNA. The germline CDR1 and CDR2 sequences are SGHTA and FQGNSA. The CDR3 has 15 residues. CDR3 region: CASSPQRGHQETQYF.

This clonotype shows up as medium-sized by frequency. The chain employs TRBV20-1 and TRBJ2-7; TCRdb lists TRBD1, though no DNA is available to test this call. This CDR3 has 12 amino acids. From germline, CDR1 is DFQATT and CDR2 SNEGSKA (reference sequence). CDR3 loop: CSASNDRNEQYF.

V and J are TRBV28 and TRBJ2-2; as DNA is missing, the TRBD1 call by TCRdb cannot be tested. This CDR3 has 15 residues. Per the germline V gene, CDR1 is MDHEN and CDR2 is SYDVKM. CDR3 residues: CASRGTGVGTGELFF.